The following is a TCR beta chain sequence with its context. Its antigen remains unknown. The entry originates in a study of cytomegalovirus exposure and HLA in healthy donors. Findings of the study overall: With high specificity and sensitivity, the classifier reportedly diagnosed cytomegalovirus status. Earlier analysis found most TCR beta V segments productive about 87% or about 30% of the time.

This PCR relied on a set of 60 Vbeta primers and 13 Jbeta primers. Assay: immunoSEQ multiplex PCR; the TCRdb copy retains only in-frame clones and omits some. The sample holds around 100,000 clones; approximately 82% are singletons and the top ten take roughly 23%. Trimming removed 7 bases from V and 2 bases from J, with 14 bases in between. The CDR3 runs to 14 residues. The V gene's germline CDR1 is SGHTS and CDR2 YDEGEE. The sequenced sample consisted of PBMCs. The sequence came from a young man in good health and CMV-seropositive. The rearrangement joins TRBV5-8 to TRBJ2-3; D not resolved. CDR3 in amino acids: CASARQQYTDTQYF. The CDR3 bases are TGTGCCAGCGCTAGGCAGCAGTACACAGATACGCAGTATTTT.